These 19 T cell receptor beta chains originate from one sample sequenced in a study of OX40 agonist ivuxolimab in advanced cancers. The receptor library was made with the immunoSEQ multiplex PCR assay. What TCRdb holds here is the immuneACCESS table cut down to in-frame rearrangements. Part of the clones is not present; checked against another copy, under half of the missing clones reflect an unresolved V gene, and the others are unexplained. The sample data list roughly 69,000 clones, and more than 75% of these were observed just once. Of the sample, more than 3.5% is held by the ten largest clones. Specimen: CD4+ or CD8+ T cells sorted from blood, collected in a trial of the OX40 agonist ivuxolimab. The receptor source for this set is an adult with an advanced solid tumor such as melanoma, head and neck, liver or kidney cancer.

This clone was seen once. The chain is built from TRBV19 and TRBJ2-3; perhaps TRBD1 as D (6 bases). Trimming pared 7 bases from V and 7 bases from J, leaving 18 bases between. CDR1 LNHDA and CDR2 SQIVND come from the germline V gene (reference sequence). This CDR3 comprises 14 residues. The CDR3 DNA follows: TGTGCCAGTACCTCGGACAGCGCCGGGAATACGCAGTATTTT. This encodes CASTSDSAGNTQYF.

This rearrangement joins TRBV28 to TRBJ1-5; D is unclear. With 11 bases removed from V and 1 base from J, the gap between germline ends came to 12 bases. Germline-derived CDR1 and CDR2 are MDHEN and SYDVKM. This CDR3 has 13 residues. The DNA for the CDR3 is TGTGCCTGCACGGGAAGAAGCAATCAGCCCCAGCATTTT. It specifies CACTGRSNQPQHF.

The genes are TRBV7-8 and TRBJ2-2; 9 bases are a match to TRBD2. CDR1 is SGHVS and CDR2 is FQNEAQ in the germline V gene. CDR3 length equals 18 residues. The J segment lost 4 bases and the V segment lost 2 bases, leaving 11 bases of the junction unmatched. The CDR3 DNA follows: TGTGCCAGCAGCTTACCCCTCCGCCTAGCGGGAATCACCGGGGAGCTGTTTTTT. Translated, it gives CASSLPLRLAGITGELFF.

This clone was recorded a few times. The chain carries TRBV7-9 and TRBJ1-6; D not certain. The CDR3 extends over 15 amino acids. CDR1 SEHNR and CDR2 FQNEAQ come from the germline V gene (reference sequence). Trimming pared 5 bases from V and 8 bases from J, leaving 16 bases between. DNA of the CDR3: TGTGCCAGCAGCCCTAGAGAAGGAGGGCATTCACCCCTCCACTTT. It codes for CASSPREGGHSPLHF.

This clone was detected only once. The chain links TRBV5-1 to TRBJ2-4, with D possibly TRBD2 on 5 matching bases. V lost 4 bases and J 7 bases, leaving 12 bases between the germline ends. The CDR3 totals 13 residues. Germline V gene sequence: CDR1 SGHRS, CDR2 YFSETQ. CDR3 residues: CASSPLPGNIQYF. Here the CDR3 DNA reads TGCGCCAGCAGCCCCCTCCCGGGGAACATTCAGTACTTC. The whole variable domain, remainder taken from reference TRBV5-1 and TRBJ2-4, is KAGVTQTPRYLIKTRGQQVTLSCSPISGHRSVSWYQQTPGQGLQFLFEYFSETQRNKGNFPGRFSGRQFSNSRSEMNVSTLELGDSALYLCASSPLPGNIQYFGAGTRLSVL.

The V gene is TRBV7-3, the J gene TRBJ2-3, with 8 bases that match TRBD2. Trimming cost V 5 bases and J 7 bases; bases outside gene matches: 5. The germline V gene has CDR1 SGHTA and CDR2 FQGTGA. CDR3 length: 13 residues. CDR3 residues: CASSRGGPNTQYF. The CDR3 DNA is TGTGCCAGCAGCCGGGGGGGCCCGAATACGCAGTATTTT.

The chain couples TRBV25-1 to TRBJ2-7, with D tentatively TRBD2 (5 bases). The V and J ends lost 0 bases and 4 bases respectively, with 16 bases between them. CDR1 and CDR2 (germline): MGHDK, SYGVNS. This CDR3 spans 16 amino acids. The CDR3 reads CASSEYPSVGEYEQYF. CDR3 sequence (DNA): TGTGCCAGCAGTGAATACCCCTCCGTTGGGGAGTACGAGCAGTACTTC.

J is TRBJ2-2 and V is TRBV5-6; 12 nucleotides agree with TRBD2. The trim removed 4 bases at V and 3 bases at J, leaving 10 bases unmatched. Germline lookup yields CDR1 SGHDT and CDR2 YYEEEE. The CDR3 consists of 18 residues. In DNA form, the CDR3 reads TGTGCCAGCAGCCGGACTAGCGGGGTCAGCGGATACACCGGGGAGCTGTTTTTT. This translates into CASSRTSGVSGYTGELFF.

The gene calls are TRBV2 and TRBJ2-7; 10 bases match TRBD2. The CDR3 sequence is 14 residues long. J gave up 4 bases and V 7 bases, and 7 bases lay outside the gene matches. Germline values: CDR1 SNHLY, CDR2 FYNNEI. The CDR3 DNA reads TGTGCCAGCACAGCCGATAGCGGGAGGTACGAGCAGTACTTC. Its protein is CASTADSGRYEQYF.

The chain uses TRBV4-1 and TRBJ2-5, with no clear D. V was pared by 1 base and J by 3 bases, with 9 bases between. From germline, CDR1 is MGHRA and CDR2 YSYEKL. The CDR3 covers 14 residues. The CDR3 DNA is TGCGCCAGCAGCCAAGGTTTCGGTGAAGAGACCCAGTACTTC. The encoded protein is CASSQGFGEETQYF.

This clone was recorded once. CDR3 sequence (DNA): TGTGCCAGCAGCCAGACAGGGGATAAGCGTTACGAGCAGTACTTC. This encodes CASSQTGDKRYEQYF. The chain recombines TRBV5-6 with TRBJ2-5; 8 bases line up with TRBD1. The J call may be wrong; the DNA end is better matched by TRBJ2-7. This CDR3 contains 15 residues. CDR1 is SGHDT and CDR2 is YYEEEE in the germline V gene.

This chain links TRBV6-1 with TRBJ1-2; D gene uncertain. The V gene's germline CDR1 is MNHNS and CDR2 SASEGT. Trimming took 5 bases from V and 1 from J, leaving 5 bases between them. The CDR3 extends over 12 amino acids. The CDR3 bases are TGTGCCAGCAGTCGAGTTAACTATGGCTACACCTTC. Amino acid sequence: CASSRVNYGYTF.

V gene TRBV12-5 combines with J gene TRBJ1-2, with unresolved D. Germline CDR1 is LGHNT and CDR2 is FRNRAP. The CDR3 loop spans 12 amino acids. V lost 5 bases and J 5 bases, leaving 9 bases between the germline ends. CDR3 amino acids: CASGSDGYGYTF. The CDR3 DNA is TGTGCTAGTGGTAGCGACGGATATGGCTACACCTTC.

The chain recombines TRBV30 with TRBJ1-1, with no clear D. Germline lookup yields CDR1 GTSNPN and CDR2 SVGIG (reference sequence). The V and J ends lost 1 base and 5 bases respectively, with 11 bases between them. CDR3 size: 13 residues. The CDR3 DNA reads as TGTGCCTGGAGTGGAGCGAGGAGAACTGAAGCTTTCTTT. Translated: CAWSGARRTEAFF.

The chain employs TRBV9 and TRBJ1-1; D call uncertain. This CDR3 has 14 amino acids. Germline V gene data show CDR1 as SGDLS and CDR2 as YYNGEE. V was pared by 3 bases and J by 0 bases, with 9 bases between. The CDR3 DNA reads TGTGCCAGCAGCGCTTCCACCTTGAACACTGAAGCTTTCTTT. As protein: CASSASTLNTEAFF.

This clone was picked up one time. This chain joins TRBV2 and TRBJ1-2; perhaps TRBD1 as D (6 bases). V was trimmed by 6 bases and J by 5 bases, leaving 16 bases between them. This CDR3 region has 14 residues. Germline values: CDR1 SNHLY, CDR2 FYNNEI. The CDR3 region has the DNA TGTGCCAGCAGGGCCCGTGGGGGGGCGTATGGCTACACCTTC. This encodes CASRARGGAYGYTF.

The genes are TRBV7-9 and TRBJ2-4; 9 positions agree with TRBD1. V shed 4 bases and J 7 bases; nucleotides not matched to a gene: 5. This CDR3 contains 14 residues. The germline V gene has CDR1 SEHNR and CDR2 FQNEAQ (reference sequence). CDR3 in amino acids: CASSSGTGRNIQYF. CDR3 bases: TGTGCCAGCAGCTCCGGGACAGGGCGGAACATTCAGTACTTC.

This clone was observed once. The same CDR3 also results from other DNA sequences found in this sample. The CDR3, as DNA: TGTGCCACCAGCAGAGATCAGGGATACGGCTACACCTTC. Amino acids: CATSRDQGYGYTF. The chain joins TRBV15 to TRBJ1-2; TRBD1 might be the D (5 bases). CDR1 and CDR2 (germline): LNHNV, YYDKDF (reference sequence). Trimming removed 0 bases from V and 8 bases from J, with 10 bases in between. This CDR3 contains 13 residues. Complete variable domain (other parts from reference TRBV15 and TRBJ1-2): DAMVIQNPRYQVTQFGKPVTLSCSQTLNHNVMYWYQQKSSQAPKLLFHYYDKDFNNEADTPDNFQSRRPNTSFCFLDIRSPGLGDTAMYLCATSRDQGYGYTFGSGTRLTVV.

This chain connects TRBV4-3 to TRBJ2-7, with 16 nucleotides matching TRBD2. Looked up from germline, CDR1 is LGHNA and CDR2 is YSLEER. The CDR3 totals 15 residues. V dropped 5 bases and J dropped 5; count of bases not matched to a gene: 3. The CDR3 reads CASSYGTSGGDEQYF. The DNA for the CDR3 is TGCGCCAGCAGCTACGGGACTAGCGGGGGGGACGAGCAGTACTTC.